The 21 T cell receptor beta chains below were found in one sample sequenced in a study of blood T cell repertoires in COVID-19. Clones were read by immunoSEQ multiplex PCR, and TCRdb kept only the in-frame ones, dropping some. Counted here are hundreds of thousands of clones, roughly nine tenths occurring once; the ten biggest clones make up approximately 0.66%. The sample consisted of peripheral blood. These receptor sequences come from a man aged 35-49 years with acute or convalescent COVID-19.

This chain links TRBV18 with TRBJ1-5, with 8 bases matching TRBD1. V lost 2 bases and J lost 6; bases outside the gene matches: 6. The CDR3 contains 15 residues. The germline V gene encodes CDR1 KGHSH and CDR2 LQKENI. The CDR3 DNA reads as TGTGCCAGCTCACCAGGTGGACAGGGAGGTCAGCCCCAGCATTTT. Translated: CASSPGGQGGQPQHF.

This sequence joins TRBV28 and TRBJ1-2, with D possibly TRBD1 on 6 matching bases. The germline CDR1 and CDR2 sequences are MDHEN and SYDVKM. Trimming stripped 5 bases from V and 3 bases from J, with 13 bases between. The CDR3 length is 14 residues. The CDR3 DNA is TGTGCCAGCAGTACCCTGGACAGTTACTATGGCTACACCTTC. The encoded protein is CASSTLDSYYGYTF.

The chain combines TRBV6-5 with TRBJ2-7, with a weak D call TRBD2 (5 bases). This CDR3 has 15 amino acids. V gave up 0 bases and J gave up 2 bases, with 11 bases separating them. Per the germline V gene, CDR1 is MNHEY and CDR2 is SVGAGI. CDR3 sequence (DNA): TGTGCCAGCAGTTACTCAGGGAGAGGCGCCTACGAGCAGTACTTC. Its translation: CASSYSGRGAYEQYF.

The V call is TRBV3-1 (or the pseudogene TRBV3-2), the J call TRBJ2-7; a weak D match, TRBD2 (6 bases). CDR1 and CDR2 from the germline V gene are LGHDT and YNNKEL (reference sequence). Trimming removed 2 bases at V and 6 bases at J, with 14 bases between. The CDR3 covers 14 residues. The CDR3 loop is CASSQFGGRVEQYF. Here the CDR3 DNA reads TGTGCCAGCAGCCAATTCGGGGGTAGGGTCGAGCAGTACTTC.

The chain combines TRBV29-1 with TRBJ1-1, with D possibly being TRBD1 (6 bases). The V gene lost 7 bases and the J gene lost 2 bases, with 17 bases spanning the gap. The CDR3 runs 14 residues. Germline values: CDR1 SQVTM, CDR2 ANQGSEA. The CDR3 spells CSASLQGDNTEAFF. CDR3 sequence (DNA): TGCAGCGCCTCTCTACAGGGTGATAACACTGAAGCTTTCTTT.

The chain uses TRBV7-9 and TRBJ2-7; D is unclear. There are 15 residues in the CDR3. The V gene lost 5 bases and the J gene lost 4 bases, with 18 bases spanning the gap. Germline CDR1 and CDR2: SEHNR and FQNEAQ (reference sequence). Here the CDR3 DNA reads TGTGCCAGCAGCCCACCCGGGTCCTCTTTTTACGAGCAGTACTTC. This codes for CASSPPGSSFYEQYF.

The J gene is TRBJ2-1, the V gene TRBV27; TRBD2 aligns across 8 bases. From germline, CDR1 is MNHEY and CDR2 SMNVEV (reference sequence). V was clipped by 0 bases and J by 6 bases; unmatched bases: 4. The CDR3 runs 15 residues. CDR3 protein: CASSLSGTRGNEQFF. The CDR3 nucleotides read TGTGCCAGCAGTTTATCCGGGACTAGGGGCAATGAGCAGTTCTTC.

This chain connects TRBV6-5 to TRBJ2-2; TRBD2 aligns across 10 bases. Per germline, CDR1 MNHEY and CDR2 SVGAGI. V dropped 7 bases and J dropped 1; count of bases not matched to a gene: 3. The CDR3 has 15 amino acids. CDR3 bases: TGTGCCAGCACCCTAGCGGGGGAGAACACCGGGGAGCTGTTTTTT. This codes for CASTLAGENTGELFF.

The chain combines TRBV7-6 with TRBJ1-2, with D perhaps TRBD1 (6 bases). Trimming shortened V by 1 base and J by 2 bases, and 14 bases separated the two germline ends. There are 16 residues in the CDR3. Looked up from germline, CDR1 is SGHVS and CDR2 is FNYEAQ. The CDR3, as DNA: TGTGCCAGCAGCTTAGAGGGCAGGGGCGGAAACTATGGCTACACCTTC. Residues: CASSLEGRGGNYGYTF.

J is TRBJ2-7 and V is TRBV27; maybe TRBD2 (5 bases). V dropped 0 bases and J dropped 7 bases, with 13 bases sitting between them. The germline gives CDR1 MNHEY, CDR2 SMNVEV (reference sequence). This CDR3 has 14 amino acids. The CDR3 protein is CASSLSSRGGEQYF. The CDR3 coding sequence is TGTGCCAGCAGTTTATCGTCCCGGGGTGGGGAGCAGTACTTC.

CDR3: CASSHDRGRGEQYF. CDR3 coding DNA: TGTGCCAGCAGCCACGACAGGGGGCGCGGCGAGCAGTACTTC. The rearrangement uses TRBV7-9 and TRBJ2-7; 10 bases match TRBD1. V gave up 5 bases and J gave up 6 bases; unmatched junction bases: 7. Germline values: CDR1 SEHNR, CDR2 FQNEAQ (reference sequence). The CDR3 has 14 residues.

This clone was counted once. In DNA, the CDR3 is TGTGCCAGCAGCTTAGATGGTAGGGCAGGGCTATCCTACGAGCAGTACTTC. Residues: CASSLDGRAGLSYEQYF. V gene TRBV7-9 combines with J gene TRBJ2-7; tentatively, D is TRBD1 (5 bases). Trimming stripped 1 base from V and 1 base from J, with 17 bases between. The CDR3 sequence is 17 residues long. Germline lookup yields CDR1 SEHNR and CDR2 FQNEAQ (reference sequence). Full variable domain (outside the CDR3, taken from reference TRBV7-9 and TRBJ2-7): DTGVSQNPRHKITKRGQNVTFRCDPISEHNRLYWYRQTLGQGPEFLTYFQNEAQLEKSRLLSDRFSAERPKGSFSTLEIQRTEQGDSAMYLCASSLDGRAGLSYEQYFGPGTRLTVT.

The rearrangement joins TRBV7-3 to TRBJ2-6; possible D gene TRBD1, 6 bases. The V gene's germline CDR1 is SGHTA and CDR2 FQGTGA. CDR3 size: 20 residues. V was clipped by 3 bases and J by 0 bases, with 21 bases between them. CDR3 DNA sequence: TGTGCCAGCAGCTTGTTTGGGACATCGGACGACCTCTCTGGGGCCAACGTCCTGACTTTC. It specifies CASSLFGTSDDLSGANVLTF.

The chain has TRBV11-3 and TRBJ2-7; D might be TRBD1 (5 bases). CDR1 and CDR2 from the germline V gene are SGHNT and YENEEA. V lost 0 bases to trimming and J lost 1 base, with 10 bases between them. This CDR3 spans 15 amino acids. The CDR3 coding sequence is TGTGCCAGCAGCTTAGATCTGCAGGGATCCTACGAGCAGTACTTC. Protein: CASSLDLQGSYEQYF.

The rearrangement links TRBV5-1 to TRBJ2-5; 16 bases are a match to TRBD2. Germline CDR1 and CDR2: SGHRS and YFSETQ. The CDR3 length is 17 residues. Trimming at V came to 3 bases and at J to 2 bases, leaving 4 bases not matched to a gene. CDR3 residues: CASSYGTSGGEQETQYF. Here the CDR3 DNA reads TGCGCCAGCAGCTACGGGACTAGCGGGGGGGAACAAGAGACCCAGTACTTC.

The chain uses TRBV18 and TRBJ1-1; no clear D. The CDR3 spans 15 residues. The V gene's germline CDR1 is KGHSH and CDR2 LQKENI. V was trimmed by 1 base and J by 0 bases, leaving 9 bases between them. The CDR3 is CASSPRSGMNTEAFF. In nucleotides, the CDR3 is TGTGCCAGCTCACCACGGTCAGGTATGAACACTGAAGCTTTCTTT.

This clone was picked up a small number of times. This sequence joins TRBV10-3 and TRBJ2-2; no definite D call. Germline V gene lookup returns CDR1 ENHRY and CDR2 SYGVKD. V lost 5 bases to trimming and J lost 6 bases, with 16 bases between them. The CDR3 runs to 15 residues. The CDR3 loop reads CAISRPRSLAGELFF. DNA for the CDR3: TGTGCCATCAGTAGACCTAGGTCCTTAGCCGGGGAGCTGTTTTTT.

The genes are TRBV5-1 and TRBJ2-5; D possibly corresponds to TRBD1 (5 bases). CDR1 SGHRS and CDR2 YFSETQ come from the germline V gene. V was cut by 5 bases and J by 2 bases, with 19 bases left in between. This CDR3 is 16 amino acids long. Here the CDR3 DNA reads TGCGCCAGCAGTAAGGCACCGACAGCACGACAAGAGACCCAGTACTTC. Translation gives CASSKAPTARQETQYF.

The rearrangement uses TRBV6-1 and TRBJ1-1; a weak D match, TRBD1 (5 bases). This CDR3 has 16 residues. CDR1 MNHNS and CDR2 SASEGT come from the germline V gene. Trimming removed 4 bases at V and 4 bases at J, with 19 bases between. CDR3 DNA: TGTGCCAGCAGTGCTAGGGTGCGGGGGTTGGGCACTGAAGCTTTCTTT. This translates into CASSARVRGLGTEAFF.

The rearrangement links TRBV5-6 to TRBJ1-1; D might be TRBD1 (6 bases). V lost 1 base and J 0 bases, leaving 19 bases between the germline ends. This CDR3 comprises 18 residues. Per the germline V gene, CDR1 is SGHDT and CDR2 is YYEEEE. CDR3 sequence (DNA): TGTGCCAGCAGCTTGCGTGTCATGTTTGGACAGCTGAACACTGAAGCTTTCTTT. Protein product: CASSLRVMFGQLNTEAFF.

This sequence joins TRBV9 and TRBJ2-3, with TRBD1 identical over 10 bases. Trimming removed 0 bases from V and 6 bases from J; junction bases left unmatched: 7. The CDR3 totals 16 residues. Looked up from germline, CDR1 is SGDLS and CDR2 is YYNGEE. The CDR3 bases are TGTGCCAGCAGCGTAGCTGTGGGGACAGGGGCCGATACGCAGTATTTT. Translating gives CASSVAVGTGADTQYF.